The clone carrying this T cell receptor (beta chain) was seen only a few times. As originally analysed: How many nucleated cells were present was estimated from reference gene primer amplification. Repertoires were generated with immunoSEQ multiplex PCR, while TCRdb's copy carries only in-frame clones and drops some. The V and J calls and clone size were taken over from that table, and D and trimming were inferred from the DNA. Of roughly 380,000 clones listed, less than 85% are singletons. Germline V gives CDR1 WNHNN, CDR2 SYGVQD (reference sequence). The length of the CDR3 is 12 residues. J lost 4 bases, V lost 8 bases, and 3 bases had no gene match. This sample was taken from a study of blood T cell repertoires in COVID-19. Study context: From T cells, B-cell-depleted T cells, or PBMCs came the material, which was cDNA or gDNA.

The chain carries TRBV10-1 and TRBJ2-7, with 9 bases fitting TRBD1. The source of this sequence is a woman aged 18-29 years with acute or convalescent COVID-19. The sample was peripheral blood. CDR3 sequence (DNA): TGCGCCAGCGGGGACAGGGTATACGAGCAGTACTTC. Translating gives CASGDRVYEQYF.